Listed below are T cell receptor beta chains from one sample, sequenced in a study of blood T cells in healthy people across ages. A single record per CDR3 protein comes from TCRdb applying MiXCR to the 5' RACE reads. This table holds nearly 800,000 distinct CDR3 sequences, roughly 25% found once. These same records also appear under a second study, on T cells of mothers and their children.

Source material: blood. The origin of the receptors is a boy aged 5 to 17 in good health. CDR3s include the opening cysteine and the closing phenylalanine or tryptophan. A D gene is named only where the DNA matches it firmly. The size entry is marked missing in some rows and otherwise reads once, few, many or a size class.

clone size: .
J gene: TRBJ2-3
V gene: TRBV4-3
D gene: .
CDR3 protein: CASSQDRGASTDTQYF
CDR3 DNA: TGCGCCAGCAGCCAAGATCGGGGGGCCAGCACAGATACGCAGTATTTT

clone size: .
J gene: TRBJ2-7
V gene: TRBV20-1
D gene: .
CDR3 protein: CSARGLEGRETYEQYF
CDR3 DNA: TGCAGTGCTAGAGGTCTTGAAGGCCGAGAAACCTACGAGCAGTACTTC

clone size: .
J gene: TRBJ1-6
V gene: TRBV3-1
D gene: TRBD1
CDR3 protein: CASSTGTVSPLHF
CDR3 DNA: TGTGCCAGCAGCACAGGGACAGTCTCACCCCTCCACTTT

clone size: .
J gene: TRBJ2-5
V gene: TRBV5-1
D gene: .
CDR3 protein: CASRGTAGTQYF
CDR3 DNA: TGCGCCAGCAGGGGCACGGCGGGGACCCAGTACTTC

clone size: .
J gene: TRBJ2-7
V gene: TRBV27
D gene: TRBD2
CDR3 protein: CASSITLAGEYEQYF
CDR3 DNA: TGTGCCAGCAGTATAACCCTAGCGGGGGAGTACGAGCAGTACTTC

clone size: .
J gene: TRBJ2-7
V gene: TRBV28
D gene: .
CDR3 protein: CASSLGAPMNF
CDR3 DNA: TGTGCCAGCAGTTTGGGGGCTCCGATGAACTTC

clone size: .
J gene: TRBJ1-1
V gene: TRBV21-1
D gene: .
CDR3 protein: CASSKRNTGMNTEAFF
CDR3 DNA: TGTGCCAGCAGCAAAAGGAATACAGGGATGAACACTGAAGCTTTCTTT

clone size: few
J gene: TRBJ2-2
V gene: TRBV29-1
D gene: .
CDR3 protein: CSVVLGSGELFF
CDR3 DNA: TGCAGCGTTGTTTTGGGGTCCGGGGAGCTGTTTTTT

clone size: .
J gene: TRBJ2-4
V gene: TRBV20-1
D gene: TRBD1
CDR3 protein: CSARVTGEMGNIQYF
CDR3 DNA: TGCAGTGCTAGAGTGACAGGGGAGATGGGTAACATTCAGTACTTC

clone size: .
J gene: TRBJ2-3
V gene: TRBV5-1
D gene: TRBD2
CDR3 protein: CASSLLATADTQYF
CDR3 DNA: TGCGCCAGCAGCTTACTAGCGACCGCAGATACGCAGTATTTT

clone size: .
J gene: TRBJ2-7
V gene: TRBV28
D gene: .
CDR3 protein: CASSPDYRSEQYF
CDR3 DNA: TGTGCCAGCAGCCCGGATTACAGGTCCGAGCAGTACTTC

clone size: .
J gene: TRBJ1-2
V gene: TRBV6-2/TRBV6-3
D gene: TRBD1
CDR3 protein: CASRTGEVGYGYTF
CDR3 DNA: TGTGCCAGCAGGACAGGGGAGGTTGGCTATGGCTACACCTTC

clone size: .
J gene: TRBJ1-5
V gene: TRBV19
D gene: .
CDR3 protein: CASKQGGQPQHF
CDR3 DNA: TGTGCCAGTAAACAGGGTGGTCAGCCCCAGCATTTT

clone size: few
J gene: TRBJ2-3
V gene: TRBV18
D gene: TRBD2
CDR3 protein: CASSPRAGTSTDTQYF
CDR3 DNA: TGTGCCAGCTCACCAAGAGCGGGGACTAGCACAGATACGCAGTATTTT

clone size: few
J gene: TRBJ2-3
V gene: TRBV20-1
D gene: TRBD2
CDR3 protein: CSARDQLAGDADTQYF
CDR3 DNA: TGCAGTGCTAGAGATCAACTAGCGGGAGACGCAGATACGCAGTATTTT

clone size: few
J gene: TRBJ1-3
V gene: TRBV5-1
D gene: .
CDR3 protein: CASSYGTAGNTIYF
CDR3 DNA: TGCGCCAGCAGCTACGGGACGGCTGGAAACACCATATATTTT

clone size: few
J gene: TRBJ2-5
V gene: TRBV9
D gene: .
CDR3 protein: CASTGSGRLNEQFF
CDR3 DNA: TGTGCCAGCACCGGATCGGGGCGACTCAATGAGCAATTCTTC

clone size: .
J gene: TRBJ2-2
V gene: TRBV27
D gene: .
CDR3 protein: CASSLQGMNTGELFF
CDR3 DNA: TGTGCCAGCAGTTTGCAGGGAATGAACACCGGGGAGCTGTTTTTT

clone size: .
J gene: TRBJ2-2
V gene: TRBV3-1
D gene: .
CDR3 protein: CASSHWEINPGELFF
CDR3 DNA: TGTGCCAGCAGCCATTGGGAGATAAATCCCGGGGAGTTGTTTTTT

clone size: .
J gene: TRBJ1-2
V gene: TRBV20-1
D gene: TRBD1
CDR3 protein: CSARGQGLGGYTF
CDR3 DNA: TGCAGTGCTAGGGGACAGGGGCTCGGTGGCTACACCTTC

clone size: few
J gene: TRBJ2-1
V gene: TRBV7-9
D gene: TRBD2
CDR3 protein: CASTLGLAGVGEQFF
CDR3 DNA: TGTGCCAGCACGCTCGGGCTAGCGGGTGTTGGTGAGCAGTTCTTC